This T cell receptor (beta chain) was retrieved from a study of T cell changes during pregnancy in multiple sclerosis. Here immunoSEQ multiplex PCR was the method, and the copy in TCRdb shows in-frame clones only, minus some. The table has roughly 100,000 clones, 91% seen once; the top ten hold over 1.5%. The V gene lost 4 bases and the J gene lost 8 bases, with 15 bases spanning the gap. The CDR3 covers 14 residues. Germline CDR1 MNHEY, CDR2 SMNVEV (reference sequence). The sample here was peripheral blood, taken after pregnancy. This chain joins TRBV27 and TRBJ2-1; perhaps TRBD2 as D (6 bases). The clonotype originates from a female donor in good health, enrolled as a control in a pregnancy study. DNA of the CDR3: TGTGCCAGCAGTTCCGGGGAGGCCTTCGATGAGCAGTTCTTC. It is translated as CASSSGEAFDEQFF.